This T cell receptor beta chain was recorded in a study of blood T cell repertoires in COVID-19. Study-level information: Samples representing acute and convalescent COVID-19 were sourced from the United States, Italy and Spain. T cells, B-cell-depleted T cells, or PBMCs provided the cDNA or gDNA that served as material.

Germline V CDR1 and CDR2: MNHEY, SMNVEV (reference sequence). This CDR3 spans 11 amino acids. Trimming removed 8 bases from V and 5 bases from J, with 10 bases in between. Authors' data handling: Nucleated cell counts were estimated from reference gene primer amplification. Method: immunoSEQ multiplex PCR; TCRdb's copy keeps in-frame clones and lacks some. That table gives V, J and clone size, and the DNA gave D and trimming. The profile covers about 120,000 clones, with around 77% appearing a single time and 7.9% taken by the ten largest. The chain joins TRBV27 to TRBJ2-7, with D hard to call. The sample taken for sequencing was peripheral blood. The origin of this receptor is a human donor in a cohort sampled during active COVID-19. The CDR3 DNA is TGTGCCAGCGGCCCCGAGGACGAGCAGTACTTC. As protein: CASGPEDEQYF.